This T cell receptor (beta chain) is drawn from a study of response to subunit inactivated influenza vaccine. MiXCR, run by TCRdb on the RT-PCR reads, gives a single entry per CDR3 protein. The repertoire holds hundreds of thousands of distinct CDR3 sequences, with 12% to 15% as singletons. V was pared by 3 bases and J by 6 bases, with 9 bases of the junction left unmatched. The CDR3 spans 17 residues. CDR1 is SEHNR and CDR2 is FQNEAQ in the germline V gene (reference sequence). The source of this sequence is a man in his fifties or sixties who received an inactivated influenza vaccine. The chain has TRBV7-9 and TRBJ2-7; TRBD2 matches 15 bases. Sequenced material: PBMCs from blood, taken 14 days before vaccination. CDR3 region: CASSFAGTSGGRGEQYF. CDR3 nucleotide sequence: TGTGCCAGCAGCTTCGCCGGGACTAGCGGGGGGAGGGGCGAGCAGTACTTC.